One sample yielded the 5 T cell receptor beta chains listed below, sequenced in a study of cytomegalovirus exposure and HLA in healthy donors. PCR was performed using 60 Vbeta and 13 Jbeta primers. The data were produced by immunoSEQ multiplex PCR, yet TCRdb's version contains in-frame clones alone and is incomplete. Of 150,000 to 200,000 clones detected, approximately 86% appear once; the ten largest clones hold roughly 1.9%. The specimen sequenced was PBMCs. The receptor set was obtained from a woman in her late teens or twenties in good health and CMV-seronegative.

This sequence joins TRBV29-1 and TRBJ2-2, with D unresolved. This CDR3 is 11 amino acids long. Trimming stripped 6 bases from V and 2 bases from J, with 4 bases between. Germline assignment: CDR1 SQVTM and CDR2 ANQGSEA. The CDR3 protein is CSVYNTGELFF. DNA for the CDR3: TGCAGCGTATATAACACCGGGGAGCTGTTTTTT.

This rearrangement joins TRBV27 to TRBJ2-5, with D possibly matching TRBD2 (7 bases). TRBJ2-7 matches the DNA end more closely, so the J call is doubtful. Germline V CDR1 and CDR2: MNHEY, SMNVEV (reference sequence). CDR3 length: 14 amino acids. This chain's CDR3 is CASRRGGPTDEQYF. CDR3 DNA: TGTGCCAGCAGGAGGGGGGGCCCGACGGACGAGCAGTACTTC.

The chain recombines TRBV10-3 with TRBJ2-2, with a possible D match to TRBD2 (6 bases). CDR1 ENHRY and CDR2 SYGVKD come from the germline V gene. V dropped 11 bases and J dropped 4 bases, with 11 bases sitting between them. CDR3 length equals 12 residues. The CDR3 loop is CAAGPTTGELFF. The CDR3 coding sequence is TGTGCCGCGGGACCGACCACCGGGGAGCTGTTTTTT.

V and J are TRBV27 and TRBJ1-2; D perhaps matches TRBD1 (5 bases). The CDR3 has 12 amino acids. Looked up from germline, CDR1 is MNHEY and CDR2 is SMNVEV (reference sequence). V was clipped by 7 bases and J by 7 bases, with 13 bases between them. The CDR3 bases are TGTGCCAGCACCCCGGGGGTAAGTGGCTACACCTTC. It specifies CASTPGVSGYTF.

The genes are TRBV7-6 and TRBJ2-3; tentative D call: TRBD2 (7 bases). CDR1 and CDR2 (germline): SGHVS, FNYEAQ. Trimming left V 5 bases short and J 4 bases short, with 19 bases between. The CDR3 is 16 amino acids. The CDR3 DNA sequence: TGTGCCAGCAGCCGGGGGGCCAAGATTAATCCAGATACGCAGTATTTT. As protein: CASSRGAKINPDTQYF.